The TCR beta chain described here comes from a study of T cell repertoires in cytomegalovirus infection. Study summary: Through public TCR beta signatures, both CMV infection and matching HLA type were indicated.

A single record per CDR3 protein comes from TCRdb applying MiXCR to the reads. Seen here are about 890,000 distinct CDR3 sequences, roughly 30% observed once, and the top ten hold 13%. The table lists this clonotype with a few counts. Its antigen is unidentified. The CDR3 has 15 amino acids. Germline V lookup: CDR1 LNHDA, CDR2 SQIVND (reference sequence). The V end was cut by 0 bases, the J end by 7 bases, with 13 bases between. V usage is TRBV19 and J usage is TRBJ2-1, with a possible D match to TRBD2 (7 bases). Material: cultured CD8+ T cells from PBMCs, obtained from culture after CMV antigen stimulation. The receptor was derived from a human donor in good health (CMV status not recorded). Some clones in this sample may be carry-over from other donors' samples. CDR3 region: CASSIDEEGGNEQFF. In nucleotides, the CDR3 is TGTGCCAGTAGTATAGATGAGGAGGGGGGGAATGAGCAGTTCTTC.